A selection of T cell receptor beta chains follows, all from one sample in a study of blood T cell repertoires in COVID-19. Sequenced by immunoSEQ multiplex PCR; TCRdb stores in-frame clones only, minus some. The profile shows fewer than 150,000 clones, roughly 80% of them singletons. The material sequenced was peripheral blood. Receptors originate from a man between 65 and 85 years old with acute or convalescent COVID-19. Each CDR3 is given with its conserved first and last residue. Only part of the rows carry a size: once, few, many, or a class if the clone is expanded.

clone_size: -
v_call: TRBV30
cdr3_aa: CAWKVTGTANEQFF

clone_size: once
v_call: TRBV2
cdr3_aa: CASRQPGQGAYNEQFF

clone_size: -
v_call: TRBV5-1
cdr3_aa: CASIHLGDRGPLEQYF

clone_size: -
v_call: TRBV28
cdr3_aa: CASSLAGGDSGELFF

clone_size: -
v_call: TRBV6-5
cdr3_aa: CASSYGRGNWQPQHF

clone_size: -
v_call: TRBV4-3
cdr3_aa: CASSQGTHTEAFF

clone_size: once
v_call: TRBV11-3
cdr3_aa: CASSPRTGGDEQFF

clone_size: -
v_call: TRBV5-1
cdr3_aa: CASSVSTGGVKAFF

clone_size: -
v_call: TRBV3-1/TRBV3-2
cdr3_aa: CASSDLPGLTGELFF

clone_size: -
v_call: TRBV9
cdr3_aa: CASSVETGTEAFF

clone_size: -
v_call: TRBV29-1
cdr3_aa: CSVEAGTGANVLTF

clone_size: -
v_call: TRBV4-2
cdr3_aa: CASSQARAPNEKLFF

clone_size: -
v_call: TRBV10-3
cdr3_aa: CAATGQVGGYGYTF

clone_size: -
v_call: TRBV7-9
cdr3_aa: CASSSPSTSGRAQDTQYF

clone_size: -
v_call: TRBV30
cdr3_aa: CAWSGTVNQPQHF

clone_size: -
v_call: TRBV7-2
cdr3_aa: CASSTTSGGAVTQYF

clone_size: once
v_call: TRBV2
cdr3_aa: CASRRQGSYEQYF

clone_size: -
v_call: TRBV27
cdr3_aa: CASSPTTTDTQYF

clone_size: -
v_call: TRBV7-8
cdr3_aa: CASSLGEWSDEKLFF

clone_size: -
v_call: TRBV27
cdr3_aa: CASSWTTNTGELFF

clone_size: few
v_call: TRBV19
cdr3_aa: CASSTAQGSYGYTF

clone_size: -
v_call: TRBV28
cdr3_aa: CASSYPLRQGKDTQYF

clone_size: -
v_call: TRBV11-1
cdr3_aa: CASSLGLVIADTQYF